These 19 T cell receptor beta chains originate from one sample sequenced in a study of T cell responses to AZD1222 COVID-19 vaccine. Profiled with immunoSEQ multiplex PCR; TCRdb holds only in-frame clones, not every one. Of tens of thousands of clones listed, 89% are singletons. Material: peripheral blood, obtained on day 0 of AZD1222 vaccination. Receptors originate from an adult in good health.

This clone appeared a single time. The genes are TRBV7-2 and TRBJ2-1; TRBD2 might be the D (6 bases). The V gene's germline CDR1 is SGHTA and CDR2 FQGNSA. Between the trimmed V and J ends, which lost 3 bases and 5 bases, there was a span of 8 bases. The length of the CDR3 is 13 residues. CDR3 region: CASSFTGDNEQFF. CDR3 coding DNA: TGTGCCAGCAGCTTCACGGGGGACAATGAGCAGTTCTTC.

The chain links TRBV7-2 to TRBJ2-1, with D possibly called TRBD1 or TRBD2 (5 bases each). V lost 1 base and J lost 7, with 20 bases in between. There are 17 residues in the CDR3. CDR1 is SGHTA and CDR2 is FQGNSA in the germline V gene. CDR3 DNA sequence: TGTGCCAGCAGCTTAGGAGGGCAGAGGGGCCTCGGGAATGAGCAGTTCTTC. Its protein product is CASSLGGQRGLGNEQFF.

The CDR3 nucleotides are TGTGCCAGCTCACCAAACACAGGGTCAACTAATGAAAAACTGTTTTTT. It yields the protein CASSPNTGSTNEKLFF. The rearrangement joins TRBV18 to TRBJ1-4; perhaps TRBD1 as D (6 bases). Per the germline V gene, CDR1 is KGHSH and CDR2 is LQKENI. Deletions cut 2 bases from V and 0 bases from J, with 10 bases between. The CDR3 has 16 amino acids.

The gene calls are TRBV5-6 and TRBJ1-1; D gene ambiguous. CDR1 is SGHDT, CDR2 YYEEEE, per germline. Between the trimmed V and J ends, which lost 4 bases and 1 base, there was a span of 8 bases. The CDR3 totals 13 residues. CDR3 bases: TGTGCCAGCAGCCGCCAGAGGAACACTGAAGCTTTCTTT. Its protein is CASSRQRNTEAFF.

The rearrangement uses TRBV19 and TRBJ1-2; D gene ambiguous. Germline CDR1 is LNHDA and CDR2 is SQIVND (reference sequence). The CDR3 spans 16 residues. V was cut by 3 bases and J by 0 bases, with 14 bases left in between. CDR3 bases: TGTGCCAGTAGTATTTCCGCCAGCTTGCCTAACTATGGCTACACCTTC. It yields the protein CASSISASLPNYGYTF.

The rearrangement joins TRBV5-4 to TRBJ2-1, with TRBD1 as a possible D gene (6 bases). The germline gives CDR1 SGHNT, CDR2 YYREEE (reference sequence). The CDR3 has 15 amino acids. The V gene lost 3 bases and the J gene lost 2 bases, with 12 bases spanning the gap. The CDR3 is CASSSTGTPYNEQFF. The CDR3 coding sequence is TGTGCCAGCAGCTCAACAGGGACCCCCTACAATGAGCAGTTCTTC.

The V call is TRBV29-1, the J call TRBJ2-7; TRBD2 is a possible D gene (5 bases). The CDR3 runs 8 residues. Germline CDR1 and CDR2: SQVTM and ANQGSEA. This CDR3 reads CSAGFWSV. In DNA, the CDR3 is TGCAGCGCGGGGTTTTGGTCTGTC.

The chain combines TRBV12-3 or TRBV12-4 with TRBJ1-1; D is uncertain. The CDR3 is 12 amino acids. V lost 4 bases to trimming and J lost 4 bases, with 7 bases between them. CDR3 DNA: TGTGCCAGCAGTTCGGGGTTCACTGAAGCTTTCTTT. It translates to CASSSGFTEAFF.

The CDR3 protein is CASSLNGQPLTGELFF. The CDR3 DNA reads as TGTGCCAGCAGTTTAAACGGACAGCCTCTCACCGGGGAGCTGTTTTTT. V gene TRBV27 combines with J gene TRBJ2-2, with a tentative D call TRBD1 (6 bases). CDR1 MNHEY and CDR2 SMNVEV come from the germline V gene (reference sequence). Trimming took 2 bases from V and 4 from J, leaving 14 bases between them. CDR3 size: 16 residues.

The chain has TRBV11-2 and TRBJ2-2; 10 bases agree with TRBD2. This CDR3 region has 17 residues. Trimming at V came to 5 bases and at J to 0 bases, leaving 6 bases not matched to a gene. Germline V CDR1 and CDR2: SGHAT, FQNNGV. The CDR3 loop reads CASSPLAGLTNTGELFF. The CDR3 DNA follows: TGTGCCAGCAGCCCACTAGCGGGACTTACGAACACCGGGGAGCTGTTTTTT.

The chain uses TRBV7-9 and TRBJ2-7; D gene unclear. Germline CDR1 reads SEHNR; CDR2 reads FQNEAQ (reference sequence). The V end lost 1 base, the J end lost 6 bases, and 7 bases lay between the germline ends. The CDR3 is 12 amino acids. This CDR3 reads CASSLEASEQYF. DNA of the CDR3: TGTGCCAGCAGCTTAGAAGCTTCCGAGCAGTACTTC.

The chain joins TRBV6-5 to TRBJ2-7, with 7 bases aligning to TRBD2. The CDR3 runs to 15 residues. Germline CDR1 is MNHEY and CDR2 is SVGAGI. The ends lost 6 bases at V and 2 bases at J; junction bases unmatched: 10. CDR3 DNA: TGTGCCAGCAGCTCCGGAGGGAGGGCCACCTACGAGCAGTACTTC. This gives the protein CASSSGGRATYEQYF.

The V gene is TRBV5-1, the J gene TRBJ2-3; D remains ambiguous. This CDR3 has 13 amino acids. Germline lookup yields CDR1 SGHRS and CDR2 YFSETQ. V shed 1 base and J shed 2 bases, with 5 bases lying between them. The CDR3 DNA sequence: TGCGCCAGCAGCTTGAGGGACACAGATACGCAGTATTTT. Its protein product is CASSLRDTDTQYF.

This clone was observed a few times. The chain joins TRBV19 to TRBJ2-1; 8 positions agree with TRBD2. Per the germline V gene, CDR1 is LNHDA and CDR2 is SQIVND (reference sequence). CDR3 length equals 16 residues. The V segment lost 4 bases and the J segment 4 bases; nucleotides outside the gene matches: 9. Here the CDR3 reads CASSTGVGGGYNEQFF. The DNA of the CDR3 is TGTGCCAGTAGTACAGGGGTAGGCGGGGGGTACAATGAGCAGTTCTTC.

This clone was recorded only once. The chain is built from TRBV7-8 and TRBJ2-7, with TRBD1 identical over 9 bases. This CDR3 region has 15 residues. The germline V gene has CDR1 SGHVS and CDR2 FQNEAQ. V shed 5 bases, J shed 3 bases, and the junction held 8 bases outside the gene matches. In nucleotides, the CDR3 is TGTGCCAGCAGCCCCGGACAGGGGCAAATCTACGAGCAGTACTTC. Translation gives CASSPGQGQIYEQYF.

The chain couples TRBV9 to TRBJ2-1, with D possibly being TRBD2 (6 bases). The CDR3 extends over 15 amino acids. V lost 0 bases and J 3 bases, leaving 10 bases between the germline ends. Germline assignment: CDR1 SGDLS and CDR2 YYNGEE. CDR3 nucleotides: TGTGCCAGCAGCGTAGAACAGACTAGCTACAATGAGCAGTTCTTC. Translation: CASSVEQTSYNEQFF.

The chain uses TRBV19 and TRBJ2-1; possible D gene TRBD2, 5 bases. The V end was cut by 4 bases, the J end by 2 bases, with 18 bases between. Germline CDR1 reads LNHDA; CDR2 reads SQIVND (reference sequence). The CDR3 is 17 amino acids. In DNA, the CDR3 is TGTGCCAGTAGTACCGACCCATCAGAGGGCACCTACAATGAGCAGTTCTTC. Translated: CASSTDPSEGTYNEQFF. The full variable domain, its missing parts supplied by reference TRBV19 and TRBJ2-1, is DGGITQSPKYLFRKEGQNVTLSCEQNLNHDAMYWYRQDPGQGLRLIYYSQIVNDFQKGDIAEGYSVSREKKESFPLTVTSAQKNPTAFYLCASSTDPSEGTYNEQFFGPGTRLTVL.

The chain employs TRBV11-3 and TRBJ1-1; no firm D call. Trimming cost V 1 base and J 1 base, with 4 bases left between them. CDR3 length: 13 amino acids. Germline loops: CDR1 SGHNT, CDR2 YENEEA. CDR3 nucleotide sequence: TGTGCCAGCAGCTTAGCCGGGAACACTGAAGCTTTCTTT. Residues: CASSLAGNTEAFF. Looking up the rest from reference TRBV11-3 and TRBJ1-1 gives the full variable domain: EAGVVQSPRYKIIEKKQPVAFWCNPISGHNTLYWYLQNLGQGPELLIRYENEEAVDDSQLPKDRFSAERLKGVDSTLKIQPAELGDSAVYLCASSLAGNTEAFFGQGTRLTVV.

J is TRBJ1-2 and V is TRBV3-1 (or the pseudogene TRBV3-2); 7 bases agree with TRBD1. V dropped 2 bases and J dropped 2; count of bases not matched to a gene: 5. CDR3 length: 15 residues. Germline V gene sequence: CDR1 LGHDT, CDR2 YNNKEL (reference sequence). The DNA for the CDR3 is TGTGCCAGCAGCCAAACGATGACAGGGAACTATGGCTACACCTTC. Encoded protein: CASSQTMTGNYGYTF.